A few counts support the clone carrying this T cell receptor beta chain. What it binds is unknown. This specimen belongs to a study of T-cell memory formation after mild COVID-19. This CDR3 has 13 residues. The V end lost 6 bases, the J end lost 1 base, and 9 bases lay between the germline ends. From 5'RACE with constant-segment primers came TCR alpha and TCR beta cDNA libraries that carried sample barcodes and UMIs. MiXCR, run by TCRdb on the 5' RACE reads, gives a single entry per CDR3 protein. The sample includes about 350,000 distinct CDR3 sequences, roughly an eighth of them seen just once. Whole-study results and caveats: Clones contracting day 15 to 85 were balanced CD4/CD8; later expanders leaned CD4+. Of the contracting clones, CD4+ ones lay mainly in CM and EM, and CD8+ ones in EMRA.

The receptor's source is a man in his late teens or twenties who had mild COVID-19 (a few samples of this study predate the infection). Cell type and time point are not known. The chain employs TRBV12-3 or TRBV12-4 and TRBJ1-1; D may be TRBD1 (5 bases). Sequenced: PBMCs or a T cell subset sorted from them (not recorded which). CDR3 amino acids: CASREGENTEAFF. The CDR3 bases are TGTGCCAGCAGGGAAGGGGAGAACACTGAAGCTTTCTTT.